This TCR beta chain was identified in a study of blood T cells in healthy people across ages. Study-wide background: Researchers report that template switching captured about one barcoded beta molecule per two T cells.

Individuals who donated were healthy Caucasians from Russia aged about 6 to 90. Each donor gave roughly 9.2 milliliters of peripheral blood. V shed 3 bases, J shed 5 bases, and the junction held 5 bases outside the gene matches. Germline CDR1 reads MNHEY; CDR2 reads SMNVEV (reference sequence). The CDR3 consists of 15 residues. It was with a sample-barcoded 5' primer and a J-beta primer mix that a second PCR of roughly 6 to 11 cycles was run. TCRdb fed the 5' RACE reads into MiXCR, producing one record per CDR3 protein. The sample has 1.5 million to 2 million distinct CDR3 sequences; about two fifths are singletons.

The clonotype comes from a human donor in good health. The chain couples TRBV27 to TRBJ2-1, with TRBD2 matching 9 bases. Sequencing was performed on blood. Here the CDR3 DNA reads TGTGCCAGCAGTTTTTGGCTAGCGGGGAACAATGAGCAGTTCTTC. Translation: CASSFWLAGNNEQFF.